This section outlines one T cell receptor beta chain sequence together with its context. Antigen: not known. Sequenced by immunoSEQ multiplex PCR; TCRdb stores in-frame clones only, minus some. The sample includes 190,000 or so clones, roughly 91% of them seen just once. Per the germline V gene, CDR1 is SGHAT and CDR2 is FQNNGV. Trimming took 5 bases from V and 1 from J, leaving 11 bases between them. The CDR3 consists of 14 residues. These data come from a study of shared clonotypes between healthy human individuals. In the study overall: Donors consisted of a couple of women and three men between 18 and 49. Whole-study results and caveats: The four-donor shared clonotypes exceeded non-shared clonotypes in generation probability, with non-shared ones scoring lower.

All of the donors resided in Nashville, Tennessee, and each was a Caucasian adult. Material: naive CD4+ T cells sorted from blood. Subset in this sample: CD45RA+ positively selected. This TCR derives from a woman in her thirties in good health. The chain is built from TRBV11-2 and TRBJ1-2; D is uncertain. CDR3 protein: CASSPWTDNYGYTF. Written as DNA, the CDR3 is TGTGCCAGCAGCCCATGGACGGATAACTATGGCTACACCTTC.